The rows below give T cell receptor beta chains drawn from one sample of a study of vaccination effects on CD4 cells after COVID-19. Their recognized antigens are unknown. Produced via immunoSEQ multiplex PCR; TCRdb's table is partial and in-frame only. The sample yields about 15,000 clones, less than 85% seen once. Sequencing was performed on CD4+ T cells from PBMCs cultured with SARS-CoV-2 spike peptides, taken after COVID-19 vaccination. These receptors were collected from a human donor who had a prior SARS-CoV-2 infection. Both conserved end residues are part of each CDR3. A D gene is named only where the DNA matches it firmly. Clone size is not always given. Where it is, it says once, few, many or a class for expanded clones.

TRBV19,TRBJ1-3,-,-,CASSINFGSGNTIYF,TGTGCCAGTAGTATCAACTTTGGCTCTGGAAACACCATATATTTT
TRBV9,TRBJ2-7,TRBD1,-,CASSRGAGQGYEQYF,TGTGCCAGCAGCAGGGGAGCGGGACAGGGCTACGAGCAGTACTTC
TRBV11-3,TRBJ2-7,-,-,CASSLATYEQYF,TGTGCCAGCAGCTTAGCGACGTACGAGCAGTACTTC
TRBV11-3,TRBJ1-1,-,-,CASSLGGLNTEAFF,TGTGCCAGCAGCCTCGGCGGCCTGAACACTGAAGCTTTCTTT
TRBV3-1/TRBV3-2,TRBJ2-1,TRBD2,medium-sized,CATNPGVSGRGQFF,TGTGCCACCAATCCAGGAGTGAGCGGGAGGGGGCAGTTCTTC
TRBV11-1,TRBJ2-7,-,-,CASSLESGYTYEQYF,TGTGCCAGCAGCTTAGAGAGCGGATACACCTACGAGCAGTACTTC
TRBV7-2,TRBJ2-3,TRBD1,-,CASSLATGGRDTQYF,TGTGCCAGCAGCTTAGCGACAGGGGGAAGGGATACGCAGTATTTT
TRBV6-5,TRBJ2-2,-,-,CASSYSSARSAGELFF,TGTGCCAGCAGTTACTCGAGTGCGAGGTCGGCCGGGGAGCTGTTTTTT
TRBV5-1,TRBJ2-7,-,-,CASSLAGISYEQYF,TGCGCCAGCAGCTTGGCGGGTATCTCCTACGAGCAGTACTTC
TRBV3-1/TRBV3-2,TRBJ2-1,-,-,CASSQDRAGAHTINNEQFF,TGTGCCAGCAGCCAAGATAGGGCGGGCGCTCATACAATAAACAATGAGCAGTTCTTC
TRBV4-2,TRBJ2-2,TRBD1,-,CASSARTGGRSMNTGELFF,TGTGCCAGCAGCGCTAGAACAGGGGGCCGATCTATGAACACCGGGGAGCTGTTTTTT
TRBV27,TRBJ1-2,TRBD1,-,CASSHRGDGYTF,TGTGCCAGCAGTCACAGGGGTGATGGCTACACCTTC
TRBV5-4,TRBJ1-1,-,-,CASSSIRMNTEAFF,TGTGCCAGCAGCTCAATAAGGATGAACACTGAAGCTTTCTTT
TRBV12-3/TRBV12-4,TRBJ1-1,TRBD1,-,CASQTGADTEAFF,TGTGCCAGTCAGACAGGGGCAGACACTGAAGCTTTCTTT
TRBV7-2,TRBJ2-5,TRBD2,-,CASSRTSGGARETQYF,TGTGCCAGCAGTCGGACTAGCGGGGGGGCAAGAGAGACCCAGTACTTC
TRBV20-1,TRBJ2-7,-,few,CSASSVARSYEQYF,TGCAGTGCTAGTAGCGTAGCGCGCTCCTACGAGCAGTACTTC
TRBV4-1,TRBJ1-4,TRBD1,-,CASSHTPSGQAVEKLFF,TGCGCCAGCAGCCATACGCCCTCGGGACAGGCAGTAGAAAAACTGTTTTTT
TRBV7-3,TRBJ2-3,-,-,CASGNRQRSDTQYF,TGTGCCAGCGGGAACAGACAGCGTTCAGATACGCAGTATTTT
TRBV2,TRBJ2-1,-,-,CASSLRRTEDNEQFF,TGTGCCAGCAGCCTACGGAGAACCGAGGACAATGAGCAGTTCTTC
TRBV7-3,TRBJ2-3,TRBD2,-,CASSRRGGNTDTQYF,TGTGCCAGCAGCCGACGGGGGGGTAACACAGATACGCAGTATTTT
TRBV11-3,TRBJ1-1,-,once,CASSLEGSTGAFF,TGTGCCAGCAGCTTAGAGGGCTCGACAGGAGCTTTCTTT
TRBV18,TRBJ2-6,TRBD2,-,CASSPLGLAGAGANVLTF,TGTGCCAGCTCACCACTTGGACTAGCGGGAGCAGGGGCCAACGTCCTGACTTTC
TRBV5-1,TRBJ2-2,TRBD2,-,CASRLGTSYIGELFF,TGCGCCAGCCGACTCGGGACTAGCTATATCGGGGAGCTGTTTTTT
TRBV30,TRBJ1-2,-,-,CAWSGSGLGYGYTF,TGTGCCTGGAGCGGTTCGGGCCTCGGGTATGGCTACACCTTC